A single T cell receptor (beta chain) is shown here with its context. Its antigen is currently unknown. The data are from a study of OX40 agonist ivuxolimab in advanced cancers. General observations from the study: Clonal expansion in partial responders at 0.1-3.0 mg/kg ranked among the lowest.

Clones were sequenced by immunoSEQ multiplex PCR, and TCRdb holds only the in-frame ones, with some missing. The table includes around 68,000 clones, 80% to 90% detected once. V was pared by 5 bases and J by 1 base, with 11 bases between. The CDR3 length is 14 residues. Germline values: CDR1 SGHTA, CDR2 FQGNSA. The sequence was obtained from an adult with an advanced solid tumor such as melanoma, head and neck, liver or kidney cancer. The rearrangement uses TRBV7-2 and TRBJ2-5; D perhaps matches TRBD2 (5 bases). The material sequenced was CD4+ or CD8+ T cells sorted from blood, taken in a trial of the OX40 agonist ivuxolimab. The CDR3 sequence is CASSLDYRQETQYF. The CDR3 coding sequence is TGTGCCAGCAGCCTCGACTACCGCCAAGAGACCCAGTACTTC.